Detailed here is one T cell receptor beta chain. This sample stems from a study of human T cells and chemical hapten exposure. The CDR3 sequence is 15 residues long. Trimming shortened V by 0 bases and J by 1 base, and 11 bases separated the two germline ends. Germline loops: CDR1 SGDLS, CDR2 YYNGEE. Attachment of unique molecular identifiers to individual cDNA molecules was performed in the library. From the reads, TCRdb called clonotypes with MiXCR, one entry per CDR3 protein. The sample holds roughly 120,000 distinct CDR3 sequences, 8.5% seen once. The study extracted total RNA from unfractionated whole blood.

This chain connects TRBV9 to TRBJ2-7; possible D gene TRBD1, 6 bases. Source material: whole blood. The sequence was obtained from a human donor in good health. Some clones in this sample may be carry-over from other donors' samples. The CDR3: CASSVEQGSSYEQYF. The DNA of the CDR3 is TGTGCCAGCAGCGTAGAGCAGGGGAGTTCCTACGAGCAGTACTTC.